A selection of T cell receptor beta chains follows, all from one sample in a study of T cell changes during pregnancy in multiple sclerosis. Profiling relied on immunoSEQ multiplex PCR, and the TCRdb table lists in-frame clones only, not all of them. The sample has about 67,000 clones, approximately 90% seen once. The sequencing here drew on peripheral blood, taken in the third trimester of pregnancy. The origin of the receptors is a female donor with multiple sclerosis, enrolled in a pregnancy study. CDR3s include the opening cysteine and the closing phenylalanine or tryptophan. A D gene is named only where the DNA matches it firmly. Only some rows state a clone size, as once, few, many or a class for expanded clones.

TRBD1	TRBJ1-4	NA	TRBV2	CASNTDRGEKLFF	TGTGCCAGCAACACAGACAGGGGTGAAAAACTGTTTTTT
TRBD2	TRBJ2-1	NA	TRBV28	CASSRSRTSGHYNEQFF	TGTGCCAGCAGTAGATCTCGGACTAGCGGGCACTACAATGAGCAGTTCTTC
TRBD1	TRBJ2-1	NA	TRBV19	CASSIWGQSSYNEQFF	TGTGCCAGTAGTATCTGGGGACAGAGCTCCTACAATGAGCAGTTCTTC
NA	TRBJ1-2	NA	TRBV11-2	CASSFGPGVIYGYTF	TGTGCCAGCAGCTTTGGTCCGGGGGTCATTTATGGCTACACCTTC
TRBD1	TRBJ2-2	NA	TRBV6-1	CASSDRGPNTGELFF	TGTGCCAGCAGTGACAGGGGGCCGAACACCGGGGAGCTGTTTTTT
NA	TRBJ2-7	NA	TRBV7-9	CASSTGLSYEQYF	TGTGCCAGCAGCACGGGACTTTCCTACGAGCAGTACTTC
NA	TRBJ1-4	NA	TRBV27	CASSSRIGGAGEKLFF	TGTGCCAGCAGTTCACGGATCGGAGGGGCTGGGGAAAAACTGTTTTTT
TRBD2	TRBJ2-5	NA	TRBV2	CASSEALLAGETQYF	TGTGCCAGCAGTGAAGCGCTTCTAGCGGGAGAGACCCAGTACTTC
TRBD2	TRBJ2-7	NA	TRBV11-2	CASSLEIAGGYLVDEQYF	TGTGCCAGCAGCTTAGAAATAGCGGGGGGGTATTTGGTGGACGAGCAGTACTTC
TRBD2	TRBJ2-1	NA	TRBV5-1	CASSVLAGEPYNEQFF	TGCGCCAGCAGCGTCCTAGCGGGAGAACCCTACAATGAGCAGTTCTTC
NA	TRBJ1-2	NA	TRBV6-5	CASKSGQNYGYTF	TGTGCCAGCAAGTCTGGACAGAACTATGGCTACACCTTC
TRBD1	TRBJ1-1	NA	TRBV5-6	CASSLPGQGRGRNTEAFF	TGTGCCAGCAGCTTACCGGGACAGGGGAGGGGAAGGAACACTGAAGCTTTCTTT
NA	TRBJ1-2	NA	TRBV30	CAWSRYQGNGYTF	TGTGCCTGGAGCCGGTATCAGGGGAATGGCTACACCTTC
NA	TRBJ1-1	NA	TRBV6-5	CASSYSRSGDTEAFF	TGTGCCAGCAGTTACTCCCGGTCGGGGGACACTGAAGCTTTCTTT
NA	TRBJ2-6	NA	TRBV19	CASRTTGTGANVLTF	TGTGCCAGTAGAACTACAGGGACTGGGGCCAACGTCCTGACTTTC
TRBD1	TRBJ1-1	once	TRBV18	CASSLSSSTGGTEAFF	TGTGCCAGCTCACTCAGCTCTTCGACAGGGGGCACTGAAGCTTTCTTT
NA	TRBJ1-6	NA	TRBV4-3	CASSQETHLPLHF	TGCGCCAGCAGCCAAGAGACTCACCTTCCCCTCCACTTT
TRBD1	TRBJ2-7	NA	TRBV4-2	CASSPSAGDSSYEQYF	TGTGCCAGCAGCCCCTCGGCAGGGGACAGTTCCTACGAGCAGTACTTC
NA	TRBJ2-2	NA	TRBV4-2	CASSQSGLTGELFF	TGTGCCAGCAGCCAATCTGGCCTCACCGGGGAGCTGTTTTTT
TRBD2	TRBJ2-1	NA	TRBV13	CASSLGGRGGSYNEQFF	TGTGCCAGCAGCTTAGGGGGACGGGGGGGCTCTTACAATGAGCAGTTCTTC
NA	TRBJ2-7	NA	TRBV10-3	CAISDTGRLSAYEQYF	TGTGCCATCAGTGATACCGGCAGGTTGTCCGCCTACGAGCAGTACTTC
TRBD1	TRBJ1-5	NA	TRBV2	CASSPGQGAGQPQHF	TGTGCCAGCAGCCCGGGACAGGGGGCAGGTCAGCCCCAGCATTTT
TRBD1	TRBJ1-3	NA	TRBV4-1	CASSLETGEAGNTIYF	TGCGCCAGCAGCCTTGAAACAGGGGAGGCTGGAAACACCATATATTTT
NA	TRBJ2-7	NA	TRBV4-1	CASSQQGPPRTRYEQYF	TGCGCCAGCAGCCAGCAAGGACCCCCTCGGACTCGATACGAGCAGTACTTC
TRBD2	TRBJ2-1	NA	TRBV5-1	CASSLVAGGDNEQFF	TGCGCCAGCAGCTTGGTAGCGGGGGGCGACAATGAGCAGTTCTTC
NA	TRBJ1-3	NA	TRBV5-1	CASSLAGQFSGNTIYF	TGCGCCAGCAGCTTGGCCGGACAGTTCTCTGGAAACACCATATATTTT
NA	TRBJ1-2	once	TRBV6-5	CASKKGLGYGYTF	TGTGCCAGCAAGAAGGGGTTAGGCTATGGCTACACCTTC
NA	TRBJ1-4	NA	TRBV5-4	CASSLWSGINNEKLFF	TGTGCCAGCAGCTTGTGGTCGGGGATAAATAATGAAAAACTGTTTTTT
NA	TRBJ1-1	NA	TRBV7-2	CASSPGGLRNTEAFF	TGTGCCAGCAGCCCGGGGGGATTAAGGAACACTGAAGCTTTCTTT
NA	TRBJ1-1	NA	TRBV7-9	CASSLMQGSNAFF	TGTGCCAGCAGCTTAATGCAGGGAAGTAACGCTTTCTTT
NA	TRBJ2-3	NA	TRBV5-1	CASSLAADTQYF	TGCGCCAGCAGCTTGGCAGCAGATACGCAGTATTTT
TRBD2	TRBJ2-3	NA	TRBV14	CASSNPPTSSSTDTQYF	TGTGCCAGCAGCAACCCGCCGACTAGCTCGAGCACAGATACGCAGTATTTT
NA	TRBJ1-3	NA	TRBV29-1	CSVVGRTEGAGNTIYF	TGCAGCGTTGTAGGGCGTACAGAGGGAGCCGGAAACACCATATATTTT
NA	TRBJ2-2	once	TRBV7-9	CASTRPTERNTGELFF	TGTGCCAGCACCCGCCCTACGGAGAGGAACACCGGGGAGCTGTTTTTT
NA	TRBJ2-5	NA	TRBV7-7	CASSLQTGNQETQYF	TGTGCCAGCAGCTTACAGACAGGCAACCAAGAGACCCAGTACTTC
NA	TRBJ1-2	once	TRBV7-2	CASSLGSDKHYGYTF	TGTGCCAGCAGCTTAGGATCGGACAAGCACTATGGCTACACCTTC
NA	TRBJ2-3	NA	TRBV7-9	CASSLGGYTDTQYF	TGTGCCAGCAGCTTAGGAGGGTACACAGATACGCAGTATTTT
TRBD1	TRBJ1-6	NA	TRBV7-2	CASGGTGTGGFYNSPLHF	TGTGCCAGCGGAGGCACCGGGACAGGGGGTTTCTATAATTCACCCCTCCACTTT
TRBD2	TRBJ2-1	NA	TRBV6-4	CASSDLAGSGNEQFF	TGTGCCAGCAGTGACCTAGCGGGGAGCGGCAATGAGCAGTTCTTC
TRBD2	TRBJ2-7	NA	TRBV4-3	CASSQDRGDSYEQYF	TGCGCCAGCAGCCAAGATCGGGGGGACTCCTACGAGCAGTACTTC
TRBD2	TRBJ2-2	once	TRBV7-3	CASRSGGTTGTGELFF	TGTGCCAGCAGATCGGGGGGGACCACTGGCACCGGGGAGCTGTTTTTT
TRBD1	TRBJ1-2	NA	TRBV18	CASSPPRTGVYGYTF	TGTGCCAGCTCACCACCCCGGACAGGGGTCTATGGCTACACCTTC
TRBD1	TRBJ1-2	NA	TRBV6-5	CASSPGQVGGYTF	TGTGCCAGCAGCCCCGGACAGGTTGGAGGCTACACCTTC
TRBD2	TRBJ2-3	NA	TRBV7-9	CASSSLWTSGGTDTQYF	TGTGCCAGCAGCTCCCTCTGGACTAGCGGGGGGACAGATACGCAGTATTTT
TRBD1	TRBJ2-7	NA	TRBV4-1	CASSQERDRGYEQYF	TGCGCCAGCAGCCAAGAAAGGGACAGGGGTTACGAGCAGTACTTC
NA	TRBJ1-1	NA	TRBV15	CATSRALDTEAFF	TGTGCCACCAGCAGGGCTTTGGACACTGAAGCTTTCTTT
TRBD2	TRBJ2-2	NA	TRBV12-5	CASGLVLAGDTGELFF	TGTGCTAGTGGTTTGGTACTAGCGGGAGACACCGGGGAGCTGTTTTTT
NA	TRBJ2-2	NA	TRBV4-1	CASSQERARRREETGELFF	TGCGCCAGCAGCCAAGAAAGGGCCCGGCGGAGGGAAGAGACCGGGGAGCTGTTTTTT
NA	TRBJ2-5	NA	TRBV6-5	CASSPIQGQETQYF	TGTGCCAGCAGTCCGATTCAGGGTCAAGAGACCCAGTACTTC
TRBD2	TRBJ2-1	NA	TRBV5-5	CASSLRSGGTHEQFF	TGTGCCAGCAGCTTGAGGAGCGGGGGGACCCATGAGCAGTTCTTC
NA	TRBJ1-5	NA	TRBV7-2	CASSLDYAGEVQPQHF	TGTGCCAGCAGCTTAGATTATGCCGGGGAGGTCCAGCCCCAGCATTTT
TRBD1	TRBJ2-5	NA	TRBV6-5	CASSNQDRGGETQYF	TGTGCCAGCAGTAACCAGGACAGGGGTGGAGAGACCCAGTACTTC
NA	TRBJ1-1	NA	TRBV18	CASSPQTGPEAFF	TGTGCCAGCTCACCACAGACAGGACCTGAAGCTTTCTTT
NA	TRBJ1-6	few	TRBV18	CASSPPGVPGSPLHF	TGTGCCAGCTCACCACCCGGAGTCCCGGGTTCACCCCTCCACTTT
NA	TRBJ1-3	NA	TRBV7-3	CASSPGQSSGNTIYF	TGTGCCAGCAGCCCAGGACAGAGCTCTGGAAACACCATATATTTT
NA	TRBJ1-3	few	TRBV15	CATSRDPGAGNTIYF	TGTGCCACCAGCAGAGATCCAGGGGCTGGAAACACCATATATTTT